This T cell receptor (beta chain) was observed in a study of cytomegalovirus exposure and HLA in healthy donors. 60 Vbeta and 13 Jbeta primers were used in PCR. Here immunoSEQ multiplex PCR was the method, and the copy in TCRdb shows in-frame clones only, minus some. The table lists about 110,000 clones, approximately 58% of them singletons. Germline assignment: CDR1 LNHDA and CDR2 SQIVND (reference sequence). The V gene end was trimmed by 6 bases and the J gene end by 2 bases; junction bases not matched to a gene: 5. This CDR3 has 14 amino acids. With respect to this clone: Its target is not known.

Regarding the study as a whole: The authors later linked a missense DCLRE1C variant to TCR beta V- and J-gene trimming. Around 18,000 TCR beta sequences were associated with HLA alleles at 0.05 false discovery rate in a later analysis.

This TCR was sampled from a woman in her 30s in good health and CMV-seronegative. The sequencing input was PBMCs. This chain joins TRBV19 and TRBJ2-7; 9 nucleotides agree with TRBD1. The chain's CDR3 is CASRGQGAPYEQYF. The CDR3 DNA reads as TGTGCCAGTAGGGGACAGGGAGCCCCCTACGAGCAGTACTTC.